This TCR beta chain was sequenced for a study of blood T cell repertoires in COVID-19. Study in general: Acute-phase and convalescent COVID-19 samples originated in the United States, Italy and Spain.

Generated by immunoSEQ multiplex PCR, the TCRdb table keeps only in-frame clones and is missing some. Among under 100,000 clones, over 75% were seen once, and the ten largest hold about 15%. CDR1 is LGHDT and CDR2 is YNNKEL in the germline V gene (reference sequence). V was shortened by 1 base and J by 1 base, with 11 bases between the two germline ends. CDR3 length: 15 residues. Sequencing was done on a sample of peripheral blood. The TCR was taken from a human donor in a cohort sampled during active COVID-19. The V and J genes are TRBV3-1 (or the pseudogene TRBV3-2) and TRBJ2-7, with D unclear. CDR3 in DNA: TGTGCCAGCAGCCAAGCCTCCGGCGGATCCTACGAGCAGTACTTC. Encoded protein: CASSQASGGSYEQYF.